The rows below give T cell receptor beta chains drawn from one sample of a study of neurological immune-mediated disorders. TCRdb reprocessed the 5' RACE reads with MiXCR, giving one entry per CDR3 protein. The repertoire consists of almost 85,000 distinct CDR3 sequences, with around 2.6% occurring once and the leading ten covering more than 0.95%. The sequenced sample consisted of PBMCs. The receptors derive from a woman aged 25 to 39 with multiple sclerosis. CDR3s include the opening cysteine and the closing phenylalanine or tryptophan. D genes are given only for firm matches. Size is stated for part of the rows, as once, few or many counts, or as a class when the clone is expanded.

v_call	clone_size	d_call	j_call	cdr3_aa	cdr3_nt
TRBV6-5	few	TRBD1	TRBJ2-1	CASSQVGTGDLWEQFF	TGTGCCAGCAGCCAAGTCGGGACAGGGGACCTCTGGGAGCAGTTCTTC
TRBV28	many	NA	TRBJ2-2	CASSPPERGANTGELFF	TGTGCCAGCAGTCCCCCCGAACGGGGCGCGAACACCGGGGAGCTGTTTTTT
TRBV10-1	many	NA	TRBJ2-7	CASSDWDSRDEQYF	TGCGCCAGCAGTGACTGGGACTCCCGGGACGAGCAGTACTTC
TRBV5-1	many	TRBD1	TRBJ1-1	CASYRDSNTEAFF	TGCGCCAGCTACCGGGACAGCAACACTGAAGCTTTCTTT
TRBV2	many	NA	TRBJ2-5	CASSGQVQETQYF	TGTGCCAGCAGTGGACAGGTGCAAGAGACCCAGTACTTC
TRBV10-1	NA	NA	TRBJ2-1	CASTTYDKPYNEQFF	TGCGCCAGCACAACATATGACAAGCCCTACAATGAGCAGTTCTTC
TRBV5-6	many	TRBD1	TRBJ1-2	CASSLGGQAVYGYTF	TGTGCCAGCAGCTTAGGGGGACAGGCGGTCTATGGCTACACCTTC
TRBV2	many	NA	TRBJ2-1	CASLLGAEGYNEQFF	TGTGCCAGCCTGCTGGGGGCGGAGGGGTACAATGAGCAGTTCTTC
TRBV6-6	many	TRBD2	TRBJ2-2	CASSYSTSGPNTGELFF	TGTGCCAGCAGTTACTCGACTAGCGGGCCGAACACCGGGGAGCTGTTTTTT
TRBV20-1	few	NA	TRBJ1-4	CSARGAAVGEKLFF	TGCAGTGCTAGGGGGGCGGCGGTGGGAGAAAAACTGTTTTTT
TRBV6-2/TRBV6-3	many	NA	TRBJ2-1	CASSDTTSYNEQFF	TGTGCCAGCAGTGACACTACATCCTACAATGAGCAGTTCTTC
TRBV12-3/TRBV12-4	many	TRBD2	TRBJ2-1	CASRTGTSGTYNEQFF	TGTGCCAGCAGGACCGGGACTAGCGGCACCTACAATGAGCAGTTCTTC
TRBV7-2	many	NA	TRBJ2-7	CASNQMSGNDEQYF	TGTGCCAGCAACCAAATGTCCGGAAATGACGAGCAGTACTTC
TRBV4-1	many	NA	TRBJ2-7	CASSQEGRPSYEQYF	TGCGCCAGCAGCCAAGAGGGACGACCCTCCTACGAGCAGTACTTC
TRBV27	many	TRBD1	TRBJ2-7	CASSPSTGIEQYF	TGTGCCAGCAGTCCGTCGACAGGGATCGAGCAGTACTTC
TRBV7-2	many	NA	TRBJ2-1	CASRLYGRIQANEQFF	TGTGCCAGCAGGTTATATGGCAGAATCCAGGCTAATGAGCAGTTCTTC
TRBV7-3	many	NA	TRBJ2-3	CASSRRGGATDTQYF	TGTGCCAGCAGCCGGAGGGGGGGGGCTACAGATACGCAGTATTTT
TRBV7-2	many	TRBD1	TRBJ1-1	CASSHLGTVTEAFF	TGTGCCAGCAGCCATTTAGGGACAGTAACTGAAGCTTTCTTT
TRBV29-1	many	NA	TRBJ2-7	CSVVPTQGPYEQYF	TGCAGCGTTGTCCCTACACAGGGCCCCTACGAGCAGTACTTC
TRBV29-1	many	TRBD2	TRBJ2-3	CSVEETLAGTDTQYF	TGCAGCGTTGAAGAGACACTAGCGGGCACAGATACGCAGTATTTT
TRBV12-3/TRBV12-4	many	TRBD2	TRBJ2-7	CASSLWRESYEQYF	TGTGCCAGCAGTTTATGGCGGGAGTCCTACGAGCAGTACTTC
TRBV6-2/TRBV6-3	many	TRBD2	TRBJ2-7	CASGSGLAGLYEQYF	TGTGCCAGCGGGTCTGGACTAGCGGGACTCTACGAGCAGTACTTC
TRBV5-5	many	NA	TRBJ2-3	CASSLWLFTDTQYF	TGTGCCAGCAGCTTGTGGCTCTTCACAGATACGCAGTATTTT
TRBV7-7	many	NA	TRBJ2-3	CASSERGTDTQYF	TGTGCCAGTTCCGAGAGAGGGACAGATACGCAGTATTTT
TRBV9	many	NA	TRBJ1-1	CASSVTDGGPEAFF	TGTGCCAGCAGCGTGACCGACGGAGGCCCTGAAGCTTTCTTT
TRBV7-2	many	TRBD1	TRBJ1-5	CASSPGSGTGNQPQHF	TGTGCCAGCAGCCCTGGATCCGGGACAGGAAATCAGCCCCAGCATTTT
TRBV10-3	many	NA	TRBJ1-2	CAISESLGRNYGYTF	TGTGCCATCAGTGAGTCGTTAGGGAGGAACTATGGCTACACCTTC
TRBV25-1	many	NA	TRBJ1-2	CASSSTGFTSYGYTF	TGTGCCAGCAGTTCTACCGGCTTTACGAGCTATGGCTACACCTTC
TRBV9	many	NA	TRBJ1-2	CASSPGGAYGYTF	TGTGCCAGCAGCCCGGGGGGAGCCTATGGCTACACCTTC
TRBV21-1	many	NA	TRBJ2-5	CASSIEDGRGHEEETQYF	TGTGCCAGCAGCATAGAGGATGGCAGGGGGCATGAAGAAGAGACCCAGTACTTC
TRBV24-1	many	NA	TRBJ2-3	CATSDDARNTDTQYF	TGTGCCACCAGTGACGATGCGAGGAACACAGATACGCAGTATTTT
TRBV7-3	many	TRBD2	TRBJ2-3	CASSASGAFTDTQYF	TGTGCCAGCAGCGCTAGCGGGGCATTCACAGATACGCAGTATTTT
TRBV28	many	NA	TRBJ2-7	CASSPRPSYEQYF	TGTGCCAGCAGTCCCCGCCCTTCCTACGAGCAGTACTTC
TRBV20-1	many	NA	TRBJ1-5	CSAYHGEGGNQPQHF	TGCAGCGCGTATCACGGGGAAGGGGGCAATCAGCCCCAGCATTTT
TRBV10-1	many	NA	TRBJ2-7	CASSETSFDRQYF	TGCGCCAGCAGTGAGACTAGCTTTGATAGACAGTACTTC
TRBV12-3/TRBV12-4	many	NA	TRBJ1-2	CASSLSQNNYGYTF	TGTGCCAGCAGTTTATCACAGAATAACTATGGCTACACCTTC
TRBV2	many	TRBD2	TRBJ2-1	CASSGLAGYNEQFF	TGTGCCAGCAGTGGACTAGCGGGGTACAATGAGCAGTTCTTC
TRBV7-2	many	NA	TRBJ2-1	CASSLLGLNEQFF	TGTGCCAGCAGCTTATTAGGCCTGAATGAGCAGTTCTTC
TRBV20-1	many	NA	TRBJ1-5	CSASQMAEASQHF	TGCAGTGCTAGTCAGATGGCGGAGGCGTCCCAGCATTTT
TRBV10-3	many	NA	TRBJ1-2	CAISETGTLEGYTF	TGTGCCATCAGTGAGACAGGAACCCTTGAAGGCTACACCTTC
TRBV10-3	many	NA	TRBJ1-5	CAISESWNQPQHF	TGTGCCATCAGTGAGTCGTGGAATCAGCCCCAGCATTTT
TRBV24-1	many	NA	TRBJ2-5	CATSGRSPQETQYF	TGTGCCACCAGTGGGCGGAGCCCACAAGAGACCCAGTACTTC
TRBV27	many	TRBD2	TRBJ2-7	CASRTGLAEHYEQYF	TGTGCCAGCAGAACCGGACTAGCGGAACACTACGAGCAGTACTTC
TRBV27	many	NA	TRBJ1-5	CASSQTRAQPQHF	TGTGCCAGCAGTCAAACCAGGGCTCAGCCCCAGCATTTT
TRBV6-6	many	TRBD1	TRBJ1-1	CASRKQGAVYTEAFF	TGTGCCAGCAGAAAGCAGGGGGCTGTCTACACTGAAGCTTTCTTT
TRBV12-3/TRBV12-4	medium-sized	NA	TRBJ1-2	CASSTDTNYGYTF	TGTGCCAGCAGTACGGACACTAACTATGGCTACACCTTC
TRBV3-1	many	TRBD1	TRBJ2-4	CASRGQQSNIQYF	TGTGCCAGCAGGGGACAGCAATCAAACATTCAGTACTTC
TRBV27	many	NA	TRBJ2-7	CASRRAGPYEQYF	TGTGCCAGCAGGCGGGCAGGGCCCTACGAGCAGTACTTC
TRBV20-1	many	TRBD2	TRBJ2-4	CSATSGRENIQYF	TGCAGTGCCACTAGCGGTCGGGAAAACATTCAGTACTTC
TRBV15	many	NA	TRBJ1-2	CATSRDQEAFYGYTF	TGTGCCACCAGCAGAGATCAGGAGGCTTTCTATGGCTACACCTTC
TRBV20-1	NA	NA	TRBJ1-1	CSAQIDRTNTEAFF	TGCAGTGCTCAAATAGACAGGACTAACACTGAAGCTTTCTTT
TRBV28	many	NA	TRBJ1-1	CASSLYGALGTEAFF	TGTGCCAGCAGTTTATATGGGGCTCTCGGCACTGAAGCTTTCTTT
TRBV3-1	many	NA	TRBJ2-3	CASSQFGDTQYF	TGTGCCAGCAGCCAATTTGGTGATACGCAGTATTTT
TRBV15	many	NA	TRBJ2-1	CATSRDWGDEQFF	TGTGCCACCAGCAGAGATTGGGGCGATGAGCAGTTCTTC
TRBV20-1	many	NA	TRBJ2-1	CSGFLGYGEQFF	TGCAGTGGTTTCCTCGGGTATGGTGAGCAGTTCTTC
TRBV28	many	TRBD1	TRBJ2-5	CASSLGRQGQETQYF	TGTGCCAGCAGTTTGGGGCGACAGGGCCAAGAGACCCAGTACTTC
TRBV6-6	few	NA	TRBJ2-2	CATLGASKGAGELFF	TGTGCCACCTTAGGAGCCTCTAAAGGCGCGGGGGAGCTGTTTTTT
TRBV3-1	many	TRBD1	TRBJ1-2	CASSRSRQGNLHGYTF	TGTGCCAGCAGCCGAAGCCGACAGGGTAATCTTCATGGCTACACCTTC
TRBV20-1	many	TRBD1	TRBJ1-2	CSAPTGERGGYTF	TGCAGTGCTCCGACAGGGGAAAGGGGTGGCTACACCTTC
TRBV20-1	many	TRBD2	TRBJ2-1	CSADSGSAGNEQFF	TGCAGTGCTGATAGCGGGAGTGCGGGGAATGAGCAGTTCTTC